This T cell receptor beta chain was identified during a study of regulatory T cells in long-lasting Graves disease. As to time point: newly diagnosed GD, antithyroid drugs for less than 3 months. PBMC RNA was the source of the TCR library. Investigators prepared the TCR beta libraries by applying iRepertoire HTBI primers and Arm-PCR of CDR3 regions. TCRdb passed the multiplex PCR reads through MiXCR, listing each CDR3 protein once. The sample holds around 480,000 distinct CDR3 sequences; roughly 17% are singletons and the top ten take 10% to 15%. This clonotype was detected many times. The V and J ends lost 5 bases and 4 bases respectively, with 15 bases between them. This CDR3 comprises 15 residues. The sample was also reused in another study, on T cells in Graves' hyperthyroidism and ophthalmopathy.

This chain uses TRBV12-3 or TRBV12-4 with TRBJ2-1, with D possibly being TRBD1 or TRBD2 (7 bases each). The sample consisted of peripheral blood mononuclear cells (PBMCs), taken at new diagnosis, from a patient treated with antithyroid drugs. This sequence was found in a man in his forties with Graves disease. For the CDR3, the DNA is TGTGCCAGCAGTACTTACAGGGGAGGGTACAATGAGCAGTTCTTC. This sequence encodes CASSTYRGGYNEQFF.